This T cell receptor beta chain was documented in a study of T cells in localized non-small cell lung cancer. General study results and limits: The appearance of a median around 57 of the top 100 tumor clones was seen in adjacent lung.

This clone is termed medium-sized (0.01 to 0.1%). Its antigen is unknown. The repertoire was sequenced with immunoSEQ multiplex PCR; TCRdb's copy has only in-frame clones and lacks some. Of some 1,600 clones listed, just over 20% were seen once; the top ten hold 9% to 15%. V was trimmed by 3 bases and J by 0 bases, leaving 10 bases between them. Germline V CDR1 and CDR2: SGDLS, YYNGEE. This CDR3 spans 14 amino acids. This TCR was recovered from a female donor at least 60 years old with stage II lung adenocarcinoma. The material sequenced was lung tumor tissue, taken before any cancer treatment. The J gene is TRBJ2-7, the V gene TRBV9; D might be TRBD1 (7 bases). Here the CDR3 DNA reads TGTGCCAGCAGCGCGGAGGGGGCCTCCTACGAGCAGTACTTC. Its protein is CASSAEGASYEQYF.